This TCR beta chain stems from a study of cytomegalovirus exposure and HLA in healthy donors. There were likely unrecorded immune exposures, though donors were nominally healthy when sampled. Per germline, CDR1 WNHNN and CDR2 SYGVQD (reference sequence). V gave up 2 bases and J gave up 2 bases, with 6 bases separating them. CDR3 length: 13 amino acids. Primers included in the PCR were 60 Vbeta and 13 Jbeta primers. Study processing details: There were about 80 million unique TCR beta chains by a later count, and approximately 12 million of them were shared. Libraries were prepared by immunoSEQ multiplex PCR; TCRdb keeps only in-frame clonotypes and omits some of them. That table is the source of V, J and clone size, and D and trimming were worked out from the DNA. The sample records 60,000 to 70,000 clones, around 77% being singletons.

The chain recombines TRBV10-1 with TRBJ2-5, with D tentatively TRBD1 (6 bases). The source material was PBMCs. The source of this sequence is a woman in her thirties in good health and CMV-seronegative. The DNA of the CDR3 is TGCGCCAGCAGTGAGAGGGGGCAAGAGACCCAGTACTTC. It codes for CASSERGQETQYF.